Each of the 28 T cell receptor beta chains below was sequenced from the same sample in a study of cytomegalovirus exposure and HLA in healthy donors. Using immunoSEQ multiplex PCR, the repertoire was profiled, and TCRdb retains in-frame clones only, with some absent. The sample shows 35,000 to 50,000 clones, approximately 94% of them seen only once. Sequencing was performed on PBMCs. Source of these receptors: a woman aged 18-29 years in good health and CMV-seronegative.

This rearrangement joins TRBV27 to TRBJ1-4; D not certain. Germline CDR1 MNHEY, CDR2 SMNVEV (reference sequence). Trimming stripped 5 bases from V and 9 bases from J, with 16 bases between. The CDR3 is made up of 14 amino acids. The CDR3 reads CASSPKEGWKKLFF. CDR3 DNA: TGTGCCAGCAGTCCTAAGGAGGGATGGAAAAAACTGTTTTTT.

This rearrangement joins TRBV2 to TRBJ1-5, with D perhaps TRBD1 (6 bases). The CDR3 extends over 15 amino acids. CDR1 and CDR2 from the germline V gene are SNHLY and FYNNEI. Deletions cut 6 bases from V and 4 bases from J, with 16 bases between. CDR3 bases: TGTGCCAGCAGGATGGGACAAGTTTTAAATCAGCCCCAGCATTTT. This translates into CASRMGQVLNQPQHF.

The chain joins TRBV6-5 to TRBJ1-5; D call uncertain. Germline-derived CDR1 and CDR2 are MNHEY and SVGAGI. This CDR3 contains 14 residues. V dropped 2 bases and J dropped 3 bases, with 8 bases sitting between them. The CDR3 reads CASSYGGFNQPQHF. CDR3 DNA: TGTGCCAGCAGTTACGGCGGCTTCAATCAGCCCCAGCATTTT.

The gene calls are TRBV5-1 and TRBJ2-1; TRBD1 is a possible D gene (6 bases). V shed 9 bases and J shed 0 bases, with 16 bases lying between them. From germline, CDR1 is SGHRS and CDR2 YFSETQ. This CDR3 is built from 15 residues. The CDR3 DNA is TGCGCCACCGGACCGACAGGCAGCTCCTACAATGAGCAGTTCTTC. Translation: CATGPTGSSYNEQFF. Variable domain in full (rest from reference TRBV5-1 and TRBJ2-1): KAGVTQTPRYLIKTRGQQVTLSCSPISGHRSVSWYQQTPGQGLQFLFEYFSETQRNKGNFPGRFSGRQFSNSRSEMNVSTLELGDSALYLCATGPTGSSYNEQFFGPGTRLTVL.

CDR3 DNA: TGCAGCGTTGCAGGGGGCAAGGCTGAAGCTTTCTTT. Its translation is CSVAGGKAEAFF. The chain links TRBV29-1 to TRBJ1-1; 8 nucleotides match TRBD1. Germline-derived CDR1 and CDR2 are SQVTM and ANQGSEA. Germline trimming cut 4 bases from V and 6 bases from J; bases unmatched to any gene: 4. The CDR3 consists of 12 residues.

DNA for the CDR3: TGTGCCAGCAGCGTGGGACAGTCCTCTGGAAACACCATATATTTT. Translated, it gives CASSVGQSSGNTIYF. The chain couples TRBV6-1 to TRBJ1-3, with 7 nucleotides matching TRBD1. Germline V gene data show CDR1 as MNHNS and CDR2 as SASEGT. V lost 6 bases and J lost 0; bases outside the gene matches: 5. The CDR3 spans 15 residues.

This clone showed up just once. V usage is TRBV19 and J usage is TRBJ1-3; D is unresolved. The germline CDR1 and CDR2 sequences are LNHDA and SQIVND (reference sequence). This CDR3 has 15 amino acids. The ends were cut back, 1 base at V and 2 bases at J, with 9 bases in the middle. CDR3 DNA sequence: TGTGCCAGTAGTATAGGCGTCCTTCCTGGAAACACCATATATTTT. It translates to CASSIGVLPGNTIYF.

The chain carries TRBV10-2 and TRBJ1-2, with D maybe TRBD1 (5 bases). The germline CDR1 and CDR2 sequences are WSHSY and SAAADI. The CDR3 has 14 amino acids. The ends were cut back, 1 base at V and 7 bases at J, with 13 bases in the middle. CDR3 nucleotides: TGCGCCAGCAGTGAGTGGCCAGGGAAACTTGGCTACACCTTC. As protein: CASSEWPGKLGYTF.

This chain connects TRBV2 to TRBJ2-5, with a possible D match to TRBD1 (6 bases). CDR1 and CDR2 (germline): SNHLY, FYNNEI. Trimming took off 9 bases at V and 5 bases at J, with 13 bases between the two ends. The CDR3 runs 12 residues. The CDR3 nucleotides read TGTGCCAGTAGGGGGTCGGGCGAGACCCAGTACTTC. It encodes CASRGSGETQYF.

Only one count was recorded for this clone. The chain combines TRBV20-1 with TRBJ2-5; D perhaps matches TRBD1 (6 bases). Germline CDR1 DFQATT, CDR2 SNEGSKA (reference sequence). V lost 8 bases and J lost 4, with 11 bases in between. The CDR3 totals 11 residues. The CDR3 nucleotides read TGCAGTATTGACAGGTTAGAGACCCAGTACTTC. It is translated as CSIDRLETQYF.

This sequence joins TRBV19 and TRBJ2-7; 8 bases are shared with TRBD1. J lost 1 base, V lost 5 bases, and 10 bases had no gene match. The germline V gene encodes CDR1 LNHDA and CDR2 SQIVND (reference sequence). The CDR3 runs to 16 residues. DNA for the CDR3: TGTGCCAGTAGTTTTTCAGGGGGCGAACCGTCCTACGAGCAGTACTTC. As protein: CASSFSGGEPSYEQYF.

This chain joins TRBV7-9 and TRBJ1-5; no firm D call. The germline V gene has CDR1 SEHNR and CDR2 FQNEAQ (reference sequence). The CDR3 consists of 17 residues. V dropped 5 bases and J dropped 2 bases, with 19 bases sitting between them. DNA for the CDR3: TGTGCCAGCAGCCACCCCCCCGGGATCTCCGGCAATCAGCCCCAGCATTTT. This translates into CASSHPPGISGNQPQHF.

The chain has TRBV7-2 and TRBJ2-1, with 7 nucleotides matching TRBD1. This CDR3 has 13 amino acids. V trimming: 5 bases; J trimming: 10 bases; junction bases outside the gene matches: 8. Germline CDR1 reads SGHTA; CDR2 reads FQGNSA. The CDR3 bases are TGTGCCAGCAGCCGGACAGGATCTGGCGAGCAGTTCTTC. Translation: CASSRTGSGEQFF.

This chain uses TRBV7-2 with TRBJ1-4; a possible D gene is TRBD1 (6 bases). The CDR3 contains 15 residues. Germline assignment: CDR1 SGHTA and CDR2 FQGNSA. Trimming shortened V by 3 bases and J by 8 bases, and 16 bases separated the two germline ends. Here the CDR3 reads CASSFPQGRGEKLFF. CDR3 sequence (DNA): TGTGCCAGCAGCTTCCCACAGGGCCGAGGGGAAAAACTGTTTTTT.

The V gene is TRBV28, the J gene TRBJ2-7; TRBD2 agrees at 7 bases. After removal of 5 bases from V and 3 bases from J, the junction contained 10 bases not matched to a gene. Germline V gene sequence: CDR1 MDHEN, CDR2 SYDVKM. The CDR3 loop spans 15 amino acids. CDR3 protein: CASSPLQGGSYEQYF. In DNA form, the CDR3 reads TGTGCCAGCAGTCCCCTCCAGGGCGGGAGCTACGAGCAGTACTTC.

This chain uses TRBV6-5 with TRBJ1-1, with D perhaps TRBD1 (5 bases). V lost 4 bases and J lost 6, with 6 bases in between. Germline V gene sequence: CDR1 MNHEY, CDR2 SVGAGI. CDR3 size: 11 residues. The CDR3 region is CASSWGAEAFF. The CDR3 bases are TGTGCCAGCAGTTGGGGGGCTGAAGCTTTCTTT.

The rearrangement links TRBV30 to TRBJ1-2; D not resolved. Deletions cut 4 bases from V and 3 bases from J, with 6 bases between. The germline gives CDR1 GTSNPN, CDR2 SVGIG (reference sequence). The CDR3 contains 11 residues. The CDR3 spells CAWTLYYGYTF. The CDR3, as DNA: TGTGCCTGGACCCTCTACTATGGCTACACCTTC. Combining the CDR3 with reference TRBV30 and TRBJ1-2 gives the whole variable domain SQTIHQWPATLVQPVGSPLSLECTVEGTSNPNLYWYRQAAGRGLQLLFYSVGIGQISSEVPQNLSASRPQDRQFILSSKKLLLSDSGFYLCAWTLYYGYTFGSGTRLTVV.

The rearrangement joins TRBV18 to TRBJ1-2, with D possibly TRBD1 on 6 matching bases. This CDR3 contains 15 residues. From germline, CDR1 is KGHSH and CDR2 LQKENI. With 4 bases removed from V and 6 bases from J, the gap between germline ends came to 18 bases. CDR3 bases: TGTGCCAGCTCACTGAGGACAGAGACCATAAATGGCTACACCTTC. Translation: CASSLRTETINGYTF.

The genes are TRBV5-5 and TRBJ1-4; the D is unclear. The CDR3 extends over 15 amino acids. V shed 0 bases and J shed 8 bases, with 14 bases lying between them. CDR1 is SGHKS, CDR2 YYEKEE, per germline (reference sequence). DNA of the CDR3: TGTGCCAGCAGCTTGGTCACACCCGGCGGGGAAAAACTGTTTTTT. It codes for CASSLVTPGGEKLFF.

The chain links TRBV6-4 to TRBJ2-2; TRBD1 matches at 9 bases. Germline V lookup: CDR1 MRHNA, CDR2 SNTAGT. V shed 4 bases and J 3 bases; nucleotides not matched to a gene: 0. This CDR3 is built from 14 residues. For the CDR3, the DNA is TGTGCCAGCAGTGGACAGGGGGACACCGGGGAGCTGTTTTTT. Its protein product is CASSGQGDTGELFF.

This clone occurred once. The chain carries TRBV28 and TRBJ1-1; no clear D. The V and J ends lost 2 bases and 4 bases respectively, with 14 bases between them. Germline V gene lookup returns CDR1 MDHEN and CDR2 SYDVKM. The CDR3 contains 15 residues. DNA for the CDR3: TGTGCCAGCAGTTTAGAGCCCGGTAGACTCACTGAAGCTTTCTTT. This codes for CASSLEPGRLTEAFF.

The V gene is TRBV7-4, the J gene TRBJ1-5; D gene uncertain. Between the trimmed V and J ends, which lost 5 bases and 0 bases, there was a span of 14 bases. The length of the CDR3 is 16 residues. Germline CDR1 reads SGHVT; CDR2 reads SQSDAQ. CDR3 DNA sequence: TGTGCCAGCAGCCCAGGAGGACTAGATAGCAATCAGCCCCAGCATTTT. Amino acids: CASSPGGLDSNQPQHF. Variable domain in full (rest from reference TRBV7-4 and TRBJ1-5): GAGVSQSPRYKVAKRGRDVALRCDSISGHVTLYWYRQTLGQGSEVLTYSQSDAQRDKSGRPSGRFSAERPERSVSTLKIQRTEQGDSAVYLCASSPGGLDSNQPQHFGDGTRLSIL.

The chain combines TRBV28 with TRBJ1-4, with D tentatively TRBD1 (6 bases). CDR3 length: 17 amino acids. From germline, CDR1 is MDHEN and CDR2 SYDVKM. V was pared by 5 bases and J by 6 bases, with 22 bases between. The CDR3 coding sequence is TGTGCCAGCAGTCCGATATCTTACAGGGAAGAGGATGAAAAACTGTTTTTT. As protein: CASSPISYREEDEKLFF.

This chain uses TRBV5-1 with TRBJ2-7; 8 bases match TRBD1. Germline lookup yields CDR1 SGHRS and CDR2 YFSETQ. V shed 5 bases and J 6 bases; nucleotides not matched to a gene: 13. This CDR3 has 15 residues. CDR3 amino acids: CASSPFMQGASEQYF. CDR3 DNA: TGCGCCAGCAGTCCCTTTATGCAGGGGGCGTCCGAGCAGTACTTC.

V gene TRBV2 combines with J gene TRBJ2-7; D possibly corresponds to TRBD1 (5 bases). The CDR3 consists of 11 residues. Germline V CDR1 and CDR2: SNHLY, FYNNEI. V dropped 6 bases and J dropped 2 bases, with 5 bases sitting between them. CDR3 sequence reads: CASRTAYEQYF. The CDR3 nucleotides read TGTGCCAGCAGGACAGCCTACGAGCAGTACTTC.

The chain recombines TRBV7-9 with TRBJ1-2, with unresolved D. CDR3 length: 13 residues. Germline assignment: CDR1 SEHNR and CDR2 FQNEAQ (reference sequence). Trimming pared 6 bases from V and 4 bases from J, leaving 12 bases between. CDR3 sequence reads: CASRAQALYGYTF. Here the CDR3 DNA reads TGTGCCAGCAGAGCTCAGGCGCTCTATGGCTACACCTTC.

The V gene is TRBV28, the J gene TRBJ2-7; D ambiguous. This CDR3 is 11 amino acids long. Deletions cut 1 base from V and 7 bases from J, with 5 bases between. Germline-derived CDR1 and CDR2 are MDHEN and SYDVKM. The CDR3 coding sequence is TGTGCCAGCAGTTTATCGAGTGAGCAGTACTTC. Translating gives CASSLSSEQYF. The full variable domain, with the rest looked up from reference TRBV28 and TRBJ2-7, is DVKVTQSSRYLVKRTGEKVFLECVQDMDHENMFWYRQDPGLGLRLIYFSYDVKMKEKGDIPEGYSVSREKKERFSLILESASTNQTSMYLCASSLSSEQYFGPGTRLTVT.

The genes are TRBV2 and TRBJ1-2; TRBD1 matches 8 bases. The CDR3 totals 14 residues. Germline-derived CDR1 and CDR2 are SNHLY and FYNNEI. J lost 7 bases, V lost 7 bases, and 11 bases had no gene match. The CDR3: CASKVQGDLGGYTF. DNA of the CDR3: TGTGCCAGCAAGGTACAGGGGGACTTGGGTGGCTACACCTTC.